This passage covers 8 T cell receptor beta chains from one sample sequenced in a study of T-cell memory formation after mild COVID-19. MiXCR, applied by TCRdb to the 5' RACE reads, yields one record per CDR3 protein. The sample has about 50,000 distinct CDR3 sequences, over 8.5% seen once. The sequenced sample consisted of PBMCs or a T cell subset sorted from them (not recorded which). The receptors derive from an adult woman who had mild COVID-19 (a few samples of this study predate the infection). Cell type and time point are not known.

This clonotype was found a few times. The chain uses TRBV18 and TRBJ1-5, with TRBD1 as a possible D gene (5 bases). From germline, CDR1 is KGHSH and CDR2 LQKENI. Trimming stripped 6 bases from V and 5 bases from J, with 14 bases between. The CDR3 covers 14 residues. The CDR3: CASSLTREDQPQHF. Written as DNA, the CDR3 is TGTGCCAGCTCTTTGACCAGGGAGGATCAGCCCCAGCATTTT.

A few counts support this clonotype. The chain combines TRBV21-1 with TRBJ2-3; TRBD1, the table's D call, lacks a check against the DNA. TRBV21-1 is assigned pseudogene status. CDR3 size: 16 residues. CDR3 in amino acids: CASSNPGHNSTDTQYF. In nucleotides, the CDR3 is TGTGCCAGCAGCAACCCGGGACACAATAGCACAGATACGCAGTATTTT.

CDR3 in amino acids: CAWSRASGDEQYF. The CDR3 nucleotides read TGTGCCTGGAGTCGGGCTAGCGGGGACGAGCAGTACTTC. The J gene is TRBJ2-7, the V gene TRBV30; 9 bases line up with TRBD2. This CDR3 has 13 residues. V was clipped by 2 bases and J by 5 bases; unmatched bases: 4. Germline CDR1 reads GTSNPN; CDR2 reads SVGIG (reference sequence).

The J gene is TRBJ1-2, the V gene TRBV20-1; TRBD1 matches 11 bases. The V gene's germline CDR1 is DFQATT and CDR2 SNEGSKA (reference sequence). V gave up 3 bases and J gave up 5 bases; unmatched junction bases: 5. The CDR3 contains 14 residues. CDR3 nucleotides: TGCAGTGCTAGTGACGGACAGGGGGCGTATGGCTACACCTTC. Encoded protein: CSASDGQGAYGYTF.

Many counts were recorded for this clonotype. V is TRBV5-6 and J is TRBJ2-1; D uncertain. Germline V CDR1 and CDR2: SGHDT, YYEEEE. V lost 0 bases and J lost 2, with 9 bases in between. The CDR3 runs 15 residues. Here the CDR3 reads CASSLGDMPYNEQFF. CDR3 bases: TGTGCCAGCAGCTTGGGAGACATGCCCTACAATGAGCAGTTCTTC.

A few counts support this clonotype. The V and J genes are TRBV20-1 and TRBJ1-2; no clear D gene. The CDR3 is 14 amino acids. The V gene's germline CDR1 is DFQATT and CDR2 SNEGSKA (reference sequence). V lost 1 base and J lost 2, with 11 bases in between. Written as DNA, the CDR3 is TGCAGTGCTAGAGCGTCGGGGTCGAACTATGGCTACACCTTC. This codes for CSARASGSNYGYTF.

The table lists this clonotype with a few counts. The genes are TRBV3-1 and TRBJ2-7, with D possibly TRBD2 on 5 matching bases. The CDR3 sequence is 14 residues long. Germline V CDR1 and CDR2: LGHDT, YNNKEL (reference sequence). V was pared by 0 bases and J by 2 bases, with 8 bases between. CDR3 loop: CASSQERGPYEQYF. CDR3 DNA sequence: TGTGCCAGCAGCCAAGAACGGGGTCCCTACGAGCAGTACTTC.

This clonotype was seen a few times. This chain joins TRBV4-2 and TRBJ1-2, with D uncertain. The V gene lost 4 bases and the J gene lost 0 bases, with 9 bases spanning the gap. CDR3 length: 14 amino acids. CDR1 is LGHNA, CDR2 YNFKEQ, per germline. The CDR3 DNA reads TGTGCCAGCAGCCTCAGTGGTTCTAACTATGGCTACACCTTC. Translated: CASSLSGSNYGYTF.